This T cell receptor beta chain was sequenced in a study of neoadjuvant anti-PD-1 for oral cavity cancer (dated by TCRdb to the early 2020s). For the wider study: Before undergoing curative-intent surgical resection, most patients got three to four biweekly nivolumab doses at 3 mg/kg. There were about a dozen patients in the parent correlative cohort, and the response rate was 33%. A fourth nivolumab dose was given around day 43 to patients without progression, and definitive surgical resection was performed in those patients on days 50-56. Under RECIST 1.1, a patient counted as a responder if showing complete response, partial response or stable disease, and as a non-responder if showing progression.

The time point label of this sample denotes: before neoadjuvant nivolumab. Patients had been newly diagnosed with stage II-IVA oral cavity squamous cell carcinoma, and no prior systemic or radiation treatment had been given to the patients. The cohort was composed of patients with HPV-negative, locally advanced oral cavity squamous cell carcinoma. Peripheral blood mononuclear cells were analyzed directly and were not maintained or expanded in culture. Samples came from a longitudinal correlative study of a single-arm phase II trial of neoadjuvant nivolumab in oral cavity squamous cell carcinoma. Genomic DNA-based TCRbeta sequencing was performed on subject-matched pre- and post-treatment PBMCs and tumors from three responders and three non-responders. Peripheral blood mononuclear cells were collected before nivolumab treatment and were collected again after treatment, at the time of surgery. The Maxwell RSC DNA from Cells kit was used to extract genomic DNA from PBMCs.

Overall study outcomes, separate from this receptor: After neoadjuvant nivolumab, significantly higher T cell clonality (Gini index) was found within PBMCs in non-responders than in responders. Only three patients per response group were included in the TCR analyses, and larger cohorts for validation were called for by the authors. Higher pretreatment blood Treg/Th17 ratios correlated with higher pretreatment blood TCRbeta clonality and lower post-treatment tumor TCRbeta clonality.

For deep sequencing, PBMC libraries mostly used about 0.45 ug of input genomic DNA, with six replicates for each sample. The immunoSEQ hsTCRbeta kit was used to prepare TCRbeta libraries, following the manufacturer's instructions. The completed libraries were mixed into a single pool at 3 nM, then sequenced with an Illumina NovaSeq 6000 S4 flow cell. The authors' analysis ran thus. The immunoSEQ Analyzer was used for raw data preprocessing and quality control. The analysis was restricted to productive rearrangements, with each unique CDR3 amino acid sequence defining a clonotype. Using the R package tcR, the researchers computed the Gini-Simpson index as their estimate of repertoire clonality. Student's t test was used to compare Gini indices, and Pearson correlation was used to assess associations with tumor size change. In its TCRdb copy, this immuneACCESS table keeps in-frame sequences only and misses some clones. Where compared with another copy, unresolved V genes explain less than half of these, and the others have no known cause. V, J and clone size are those of that table, while D and trimming were read from the DNA. The sample table holds 50,000 to 65,000 clones, of which around 80% were seen once. The leading ten clones occupy 2% to 3% of the sample.

On this clone: What this receptor recognizes is not known. The record has no base qualities; no much larger clone is one base away.

CDR1 SNHLY and CDR2 FYNNEI were looked up in the germline V gene. Cut back by 5 bases and 2 bases, the V and J ends lie 11 bases apart. The CDR3 spans 14 residues, from the cysteine through the phenylalanine. Left in the record is the CDR3 DNA by itself, 42 bases read in frame from the first base. This receptor chain uses TRBV2 and TRBJ2-3, with a tentative D gene TRBD2 over 7 matching bases. The origin of this receptor is a person aged 35 to 85 with oral cavity squamous cell carcinoma. This specimen consisted of PBMCs, obtained before nivolumab (anti-PD-1) treatment. The CDR3 is CASSRGGSTDTQYF. The nucleotides are TGTGCCAGCAGTAGGGGGGGATCCACAGATACGCAGTATTTT.